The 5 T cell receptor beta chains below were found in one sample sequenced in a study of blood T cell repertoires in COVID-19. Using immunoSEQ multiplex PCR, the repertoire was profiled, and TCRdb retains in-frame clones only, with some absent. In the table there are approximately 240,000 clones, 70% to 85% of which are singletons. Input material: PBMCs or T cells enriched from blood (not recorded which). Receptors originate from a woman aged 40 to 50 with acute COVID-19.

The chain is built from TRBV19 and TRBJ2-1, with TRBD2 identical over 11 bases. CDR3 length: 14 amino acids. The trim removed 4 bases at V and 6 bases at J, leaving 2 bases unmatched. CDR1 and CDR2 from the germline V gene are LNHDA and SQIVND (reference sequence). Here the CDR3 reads CASSTTSGTNEQFF. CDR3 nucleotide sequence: TGTGCCAGTAGTACGACTAGCGGGACCAATGAGCAGTTCTTC.

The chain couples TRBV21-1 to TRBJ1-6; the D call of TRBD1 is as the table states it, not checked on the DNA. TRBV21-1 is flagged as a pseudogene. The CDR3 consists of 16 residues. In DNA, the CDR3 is TGTGCCAGCAGGCCTCCCGGGACAGGGGTCAATTCACCCCTCCACTTT. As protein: CASRPPGTGVNSPLHF.

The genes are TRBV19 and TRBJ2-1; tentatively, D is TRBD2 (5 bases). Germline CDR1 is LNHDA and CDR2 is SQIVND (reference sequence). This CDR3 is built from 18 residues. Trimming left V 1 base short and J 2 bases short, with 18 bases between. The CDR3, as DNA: TGTGCCAGTAGTATAGGGTGGAGAGGCCGGGGTGCCTACAATGAGCAGTTCTTC. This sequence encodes CASSIGWRGRGAYNEQFF.

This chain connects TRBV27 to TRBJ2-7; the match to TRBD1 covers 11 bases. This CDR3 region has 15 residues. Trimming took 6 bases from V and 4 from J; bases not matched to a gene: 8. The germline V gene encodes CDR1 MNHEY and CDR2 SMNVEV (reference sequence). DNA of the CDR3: TGTGCCAGCAGCCCCACGGGACAGGGGGGGTACGAGCAGTACTTC. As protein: CASSPTGQGGYEQYF.

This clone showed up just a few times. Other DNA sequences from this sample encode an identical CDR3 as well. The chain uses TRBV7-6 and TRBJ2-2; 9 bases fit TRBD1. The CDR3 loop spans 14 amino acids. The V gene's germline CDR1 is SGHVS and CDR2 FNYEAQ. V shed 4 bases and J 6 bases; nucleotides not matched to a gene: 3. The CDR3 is CASSSGTGPGELFF. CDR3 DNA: TGTGCCAGCAGCTCAGGGACAGGGCCCGGGGAGCTGTTTTTT.